This T cell receptor (beta chain) originates from a study of T cells in Graves' hyperthyroidism and ophthalmopathy. It was RNA transcripts that yielded the amplified TCR beta CDR3 regions. The HTBI primer set drove a first-round RT-PCR of the TCR CDR3. TCRdb ran MiXCR on the multiplex PCR reads and lists one entry per CDR3 protein. The sample yields more than 45,000 distinct CDR3 sequences, around half seen once. Per germline, CDR1 SEHNR and CDR2 FQNEAQ (reference sequence). This CDR3 contains 14 residues. Trimming took off 2 bases at V and 11 bases at J, with 18 bases between the two ends. Ophthalmopathy patients all had a Clinical Activity Score of at least 3, a NOSPECS grade of at least 4 and disease under 3 months old. It was uncontrolled infection, other autoimmune disease, pregnancy or lactation that excluded patients. Comment on this clonotype: The CDR3 ends on some other residue instead of the conserved phenylalanine or tryptophan, so this is likely a read error.

The chain links TRBV7-9 to TRBJ2-5; D gene ambiguous. Sequencing was carried out using blood. The clonotype was recovered from a young woman with Graves' ophthalmopathy. In nucleotides, the CDR3 is TGTGCCAGCAGCTTAAGCTCCGGCGCAGATACGCAGTACGTC. Amino acid sequence: CASSLSSGADTQYV.